This note documents a single T cell receptor beta chain sequence. Per germline, CDR1 SQVTM and CDR2 ANQGSEA. V was pared by 4 bases and J by 2 bases, with 9 bases between. This CDR3 has 12 residues. The method was immunoSEQ multiplex PCR; TCRdb's version includes in-frame clones alone and lacks a portion of them. This sample carries about 200,000 clones, roughly 83% of them seen once, and the ten largest clones take under 7%. The data belong to a study of blood T cell repertoires in COVID-19. Study in general: Samples taken during acute and convalescent COVID-19 were collected in the United States, Italy and Spain. PBMCs, B-cell-depleted T cells, or T cells were the source of the cDNA or gDNA that made up the material.

Sequencing input: peripheral blood. The V gene is TRBV29-1, the J gene TRBJ2-7; a weak D match, TRBD2 (5 bases). This receptor was identified in a woman in her thirties or forties with COVID-19, enrolled during active disease. The CDR3 loop is CSVVGGTYEQYF. CDR3 nucleotide sequence: TGCAGCGTTGTTGGAGGAACCTACGAGCAGTACTTC.